This TCR beta chain came from a study of T cell repertoires in cytomegalovirus infection. Looking at the study overall: In public TCR beta signatures, there were indications of both CMV infection and matching HLA type. Study outcomes and limitations: Dominating the ex vivo response were TCR beta clonotypes that were CMV-specific and HLA-C-restricted.

As to this clonotype: The antigen remains unidentified.

Trimming cost V 8 bases and J 2 bases, with 22 bases left between them. CDR1 and CDR2 (germline): SGHTA, FQGNSA. CDR3 length: 16 residues. TCRdb fed the reads into MiXCR, producing one record per CDR3 protein. The sample carries 90,000 to 120,000 distinct CDR3 sequences, about 40% recorded once. The rearrangement links TRBV7-2 to TRBJ2-7; D is possibly TRBD1 (7 bases). This TCR came from a human donor in good health (CMV status not recorded). Some clones in this sample may be carry-over from other donors' samples. The source was CD8+ T cells from cultured PBMCs, collected from culture after CMV antigen stimulation. The CDR3: CASGGLGGGFTYEQYF. The CDR3 DNA follows: TGTGCCAGCGGGGGGTTAGGAGGGGGCTTTACCTACGAGCAGTACTTC.